This TCR beta chain was sequenced during a study of human T cells and chemical hapten exposure. The wider study: The study traced per-sample TCR yield variation mainly to small differences in pooled library volumes.

General study points: Counts of TCRs above 1 in 1000 frequency stayed unchanged with DPC sensitization.

The germline V gene encodes CDR1 MNHEY and CDR2 SVGAGI. V gave up 6 bases and J gave up 4 bases, with 12 bases separating them. The CDR3 length is 13 residues. The library tagged each cDNA molecule with unique molecular identifiers. TCRdb called the 5' RACE reads again in MiXCR, with one record for every CDR3 protein. The data contain some 150,000 distinct CDR3 sequences, about 4.3% of them singletons. In this sample, this clonotype turned up many times. Antigen specificity is unknown. Researchers extracted total RNA from unfractionated whole blood. The rearrangement links TRBV6-5 to TRBJ1-1, with D possibly being TRBD1 (5 bases). This TCR came from a female donor in good health. CDR3: CASRRGQSTEAFF. DNA for the CDR3: TGTGCCAGCAGGAGGGGCCAGAGCACTGAAGCTTTCTTT.